Listed below are T cell receptor beta chains from one sample, sequenced in a study of Ad26.COV2.S vaccination and SARS-CoV-2 variants. Measured with immunoSEQ multiplex PCR; TCRdb has only the in-frame clones, and not every one. The profile shows around 320,000 clones, about 82% of them singletons. The source was peripheral blood, collected in a trial of Ad26.COV2.S vaccine versus placebo. Receptors originate from a person between 18 and 65 years old who received the Ad26.COV2.S COVID-19 vaccine or a placebo. CDR3s include the opening cysteine and the closing phenylalanine or tryptophan.

v_gene | CDR3aa
TRBV7-8 | CASSAGTGGNTEAFF
TRBV19 | CASSMGAGPTEAFF
TRBV6-4 | CASTQITDTQYF
TRBV5-1 | CASSPDRVYGYTF
TRBV7-6 | CASSFFGVDTQYF
TRBV7-8 | CASSNTYPNEKLFF
TRBV5-1 | CSSRGQNSYEQYF
TRBV11-2 | CASSFGLGNTEAFF
TRBV29-1 | CSVEDRRGHEQYF
TRBV6-5 | CASRRGGGSPLHF
TRBV30 | CAWGGQGVGNQPQHF
TRBV5-4 | CASSPRTRSVYGYTF
TRBV5-4 | CASSARTGGGYTF
TRBV5-4 | CASSFGQDQPQHF
TRBV5-4 | CASSLYSHRISNEQFF
TRBV19 | CASSTPKGRGRGNQPQHF
TRBV3-1/TRBV3-2 | CASSQRFDTANQPQHF
TRBV7-2 | CASSLAGKRGWAGDTQYF
TRBV6-5 | CASRSWGTGGYEQYF
TRBV7-2 | CASSLVWASQFYGYTF
TRBV2 | CASGGINEKLFF
TRBV18 | CASSPGGDSPLHF
TRBV5-8 | CASMRGTSGNTIYF
TRBV5-6 | CASSDLGTATNEKLFF
TRBV3-1/TRBV3-2 | CASSQTSGGFNEKLFF
TRBV30 | CAWSVGLAGGADTQYF
TRBV23-1 | CASSQGGDTDTQYF
TRBV27 | CASSRMGEKLFF
TRBV18 | CASSPPANYGYTF
TRBV7-2 | CASSLALAGGIYEQYF
TRBV18 | CASSPPKTARRRELFF
TRBV11-2 | CASSGVTGFAEQFF